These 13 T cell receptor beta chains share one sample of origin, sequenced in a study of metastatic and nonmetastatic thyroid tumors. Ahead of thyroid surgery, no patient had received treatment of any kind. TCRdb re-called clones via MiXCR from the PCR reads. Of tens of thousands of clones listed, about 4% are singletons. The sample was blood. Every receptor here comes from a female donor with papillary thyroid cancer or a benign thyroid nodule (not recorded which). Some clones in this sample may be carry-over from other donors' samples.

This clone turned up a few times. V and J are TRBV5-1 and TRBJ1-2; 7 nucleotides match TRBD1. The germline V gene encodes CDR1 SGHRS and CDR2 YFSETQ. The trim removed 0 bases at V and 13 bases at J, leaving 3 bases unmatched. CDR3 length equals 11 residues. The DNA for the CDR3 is TGCGCCAGCAGCTTGGGGGACAGCGTCACCTTC. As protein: CASSLGDSVTF.

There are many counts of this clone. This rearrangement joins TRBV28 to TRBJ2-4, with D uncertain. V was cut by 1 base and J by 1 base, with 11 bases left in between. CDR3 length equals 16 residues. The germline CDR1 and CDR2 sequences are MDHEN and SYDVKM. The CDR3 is CASSLYTRPAKNIQYF. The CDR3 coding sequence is TGTGCCAGCAGTTTATATACGAGACCGGCCAAAAACATTCAGTACTTC.

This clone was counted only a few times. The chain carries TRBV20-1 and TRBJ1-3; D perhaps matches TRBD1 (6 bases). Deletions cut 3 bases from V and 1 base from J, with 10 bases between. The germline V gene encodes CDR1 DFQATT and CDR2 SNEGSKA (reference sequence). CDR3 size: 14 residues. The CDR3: CSASKTGSGNTIYF. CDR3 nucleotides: TGCAGTGCTAGCAAGACAGGTTCTGGAAACACCATATATTTT.

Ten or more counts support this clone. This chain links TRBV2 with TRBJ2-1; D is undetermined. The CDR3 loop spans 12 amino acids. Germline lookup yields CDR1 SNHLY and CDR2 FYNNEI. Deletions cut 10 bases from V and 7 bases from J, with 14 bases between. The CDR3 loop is CATDWGFNEQFF. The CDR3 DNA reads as TGTGCCACCGACTGGGGTTTTAATGAGCAGTTCTTC.

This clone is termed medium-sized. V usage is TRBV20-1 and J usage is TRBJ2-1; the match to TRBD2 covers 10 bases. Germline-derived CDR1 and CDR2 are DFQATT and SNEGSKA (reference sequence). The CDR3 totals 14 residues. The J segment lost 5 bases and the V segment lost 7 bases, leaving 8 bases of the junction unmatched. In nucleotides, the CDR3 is TGCAGTGTACTGGGGCTAGCGGGAGACAATGAGCAGTTCTTC. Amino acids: CSVLGLAGDNEQFF.

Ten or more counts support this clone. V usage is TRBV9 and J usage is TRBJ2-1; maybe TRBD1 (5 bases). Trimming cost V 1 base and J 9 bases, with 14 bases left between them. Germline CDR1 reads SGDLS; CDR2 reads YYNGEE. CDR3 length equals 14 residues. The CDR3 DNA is TGTGCCAGCAGCGTAAGGGGCGATACTGGTGAGCAGTTCTTC. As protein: CASSVRGDTGEQFF.

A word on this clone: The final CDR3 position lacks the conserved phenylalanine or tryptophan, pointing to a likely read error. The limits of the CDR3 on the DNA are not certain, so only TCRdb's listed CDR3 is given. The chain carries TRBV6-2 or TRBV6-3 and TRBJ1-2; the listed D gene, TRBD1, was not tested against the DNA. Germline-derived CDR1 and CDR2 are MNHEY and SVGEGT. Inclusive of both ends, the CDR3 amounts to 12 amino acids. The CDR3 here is CASGNINGQVLI.

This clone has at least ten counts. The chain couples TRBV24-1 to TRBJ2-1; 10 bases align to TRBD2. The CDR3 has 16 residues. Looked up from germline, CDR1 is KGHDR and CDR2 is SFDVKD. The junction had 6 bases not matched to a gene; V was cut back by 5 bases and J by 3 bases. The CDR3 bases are TGTGCCACCAGTGGTCCTAGCGGGAGAGTCTACAATGAGCAGTTCTTC. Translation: CATSGPSGRVYNEQFF.

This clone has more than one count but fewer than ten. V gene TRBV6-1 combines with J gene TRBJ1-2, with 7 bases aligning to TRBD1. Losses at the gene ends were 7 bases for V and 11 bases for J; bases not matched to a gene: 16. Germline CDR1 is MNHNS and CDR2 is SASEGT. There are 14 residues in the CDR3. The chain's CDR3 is CASKSGQINSGYTF. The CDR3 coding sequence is TGTGCCAGCAAGTCGGGACAGATCAACTCTGGATACACCTTC.

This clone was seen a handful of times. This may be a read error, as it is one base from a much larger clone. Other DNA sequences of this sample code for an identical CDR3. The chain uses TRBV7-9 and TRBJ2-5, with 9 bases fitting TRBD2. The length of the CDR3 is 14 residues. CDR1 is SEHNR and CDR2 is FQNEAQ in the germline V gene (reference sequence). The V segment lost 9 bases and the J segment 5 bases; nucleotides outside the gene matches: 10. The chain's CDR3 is CASRGREGLETQYF. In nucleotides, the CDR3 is TGTGCCAGTCGAGGGCGGGAGGGCCTGGAGACCCAGTACTTC.

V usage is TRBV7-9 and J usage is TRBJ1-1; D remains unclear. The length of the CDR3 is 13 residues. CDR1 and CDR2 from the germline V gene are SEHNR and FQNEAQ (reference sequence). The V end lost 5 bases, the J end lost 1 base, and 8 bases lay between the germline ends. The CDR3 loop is CASSPWQNTEAFF. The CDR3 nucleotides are TGTGCCAGCAGCCCCTGGCAGAACACTGAAGCTTTCTTT. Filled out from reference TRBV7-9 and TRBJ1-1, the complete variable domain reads DTGVSQNPRHKITKRGQNVTFRCDPISEHNRLYWYRQTLGQGPEFLTYFQNEAQLEKSRLLSDRFSAERPKGSFSTLEIQRTEQGDSAMYLCASSPWQNTEAFFGQGTRLTVV.

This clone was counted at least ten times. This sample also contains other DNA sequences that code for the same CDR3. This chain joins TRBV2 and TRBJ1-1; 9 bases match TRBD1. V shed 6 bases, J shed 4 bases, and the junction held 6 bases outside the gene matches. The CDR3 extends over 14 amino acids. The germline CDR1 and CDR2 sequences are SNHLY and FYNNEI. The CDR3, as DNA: TGTGCCAGCAGGAACAGGGGGCCGACCACTGAAGCTTTCTTT. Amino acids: CASRNRGPTTEAFF.

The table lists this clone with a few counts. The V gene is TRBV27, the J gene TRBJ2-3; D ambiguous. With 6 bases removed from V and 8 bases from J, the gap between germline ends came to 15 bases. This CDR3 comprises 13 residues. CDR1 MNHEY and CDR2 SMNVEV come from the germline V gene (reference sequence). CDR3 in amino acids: CASRMTLLGTQYF. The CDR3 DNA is TGTGCCAGCAGAATGACCCTTCTCGGTACGCAGTATTTT.